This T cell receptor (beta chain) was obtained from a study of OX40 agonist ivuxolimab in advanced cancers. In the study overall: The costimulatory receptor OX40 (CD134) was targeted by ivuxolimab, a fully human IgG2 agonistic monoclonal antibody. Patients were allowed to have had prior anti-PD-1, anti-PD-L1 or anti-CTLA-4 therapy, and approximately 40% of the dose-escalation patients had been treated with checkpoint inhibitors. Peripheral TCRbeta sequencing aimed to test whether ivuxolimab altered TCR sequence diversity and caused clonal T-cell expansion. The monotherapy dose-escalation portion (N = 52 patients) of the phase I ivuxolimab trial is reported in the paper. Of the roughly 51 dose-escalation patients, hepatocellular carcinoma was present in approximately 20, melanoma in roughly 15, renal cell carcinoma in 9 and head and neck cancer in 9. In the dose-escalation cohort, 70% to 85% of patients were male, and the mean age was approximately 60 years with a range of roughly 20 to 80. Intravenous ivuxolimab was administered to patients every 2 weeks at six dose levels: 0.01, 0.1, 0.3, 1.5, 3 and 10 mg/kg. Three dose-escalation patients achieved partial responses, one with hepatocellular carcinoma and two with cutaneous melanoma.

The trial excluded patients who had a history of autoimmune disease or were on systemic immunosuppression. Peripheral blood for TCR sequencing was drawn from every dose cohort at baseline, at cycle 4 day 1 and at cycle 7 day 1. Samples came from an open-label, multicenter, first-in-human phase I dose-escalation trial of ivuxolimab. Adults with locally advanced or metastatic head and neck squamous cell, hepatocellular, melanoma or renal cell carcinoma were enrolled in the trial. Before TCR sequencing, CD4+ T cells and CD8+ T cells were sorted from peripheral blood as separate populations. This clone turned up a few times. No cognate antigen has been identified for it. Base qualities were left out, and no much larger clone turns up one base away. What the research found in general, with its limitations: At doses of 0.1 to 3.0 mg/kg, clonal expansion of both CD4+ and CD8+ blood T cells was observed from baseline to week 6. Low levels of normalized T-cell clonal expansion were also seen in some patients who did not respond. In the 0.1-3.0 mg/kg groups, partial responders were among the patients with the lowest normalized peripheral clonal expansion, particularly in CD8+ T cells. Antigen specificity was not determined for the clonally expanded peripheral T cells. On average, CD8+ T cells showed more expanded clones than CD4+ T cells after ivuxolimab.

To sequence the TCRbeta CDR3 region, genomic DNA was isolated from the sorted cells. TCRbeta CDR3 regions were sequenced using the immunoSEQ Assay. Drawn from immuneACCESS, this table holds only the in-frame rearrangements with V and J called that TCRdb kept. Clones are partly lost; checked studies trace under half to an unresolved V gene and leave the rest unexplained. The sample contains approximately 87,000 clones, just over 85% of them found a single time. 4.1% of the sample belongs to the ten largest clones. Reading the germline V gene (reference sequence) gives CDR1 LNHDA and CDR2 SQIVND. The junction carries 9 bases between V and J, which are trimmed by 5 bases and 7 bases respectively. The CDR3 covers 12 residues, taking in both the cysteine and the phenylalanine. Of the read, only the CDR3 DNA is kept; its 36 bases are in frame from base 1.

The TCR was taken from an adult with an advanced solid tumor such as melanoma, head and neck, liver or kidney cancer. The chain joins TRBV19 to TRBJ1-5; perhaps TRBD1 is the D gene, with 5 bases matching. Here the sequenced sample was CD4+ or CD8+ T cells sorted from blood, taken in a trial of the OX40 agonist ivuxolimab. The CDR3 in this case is CASSRQYQPQHF. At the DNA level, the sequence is TGTGCCAGTAGTCGACAGTACCAGCCCCAGCATTTT.